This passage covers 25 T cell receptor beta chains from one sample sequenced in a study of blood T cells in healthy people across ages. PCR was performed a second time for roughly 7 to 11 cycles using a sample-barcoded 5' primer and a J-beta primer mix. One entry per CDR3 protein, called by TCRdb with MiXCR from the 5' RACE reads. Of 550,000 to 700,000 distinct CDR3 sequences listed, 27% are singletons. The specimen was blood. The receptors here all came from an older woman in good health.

For the CDR3, the DNA is TGTGCCAGCAGCTCCGTAGCGGGGGGTTACAATGAGCAGTTCTTC. Protein: CASSSVAGGYNEQFF. The chain carries TRBV11-2 and TRBJ2-1; 10 positions match TRBD2. CDR1 SGHAT and CDR2 FQNNGV come from the germline V gene. The CDR3 sequence is 15 residues long. V trimming: 4 bases; J trimming: 4 bases; junction bases outside the gene matches: 4.

CDR3 nucleotide sequence: TGTGCCAGCAGCCAGAGGGTAGGGGGTCGTCTAGCGGGAGTCCAAGAGACCCAGTACTTC. It is translated as CASSQRVGGRLAGVQETQYF. The J gene is TRBJ2-5, the V gene TRBV7-9; the match to TRBD2 covers 10 bases. CDR1 and CDR2 (germline): SEHNR, FQNEAQ (reference sequence). V shed 5 bases, J shed 1 base, and the junction held 19 bases outside the gene matches. This CDR3 has 20 amino acids.

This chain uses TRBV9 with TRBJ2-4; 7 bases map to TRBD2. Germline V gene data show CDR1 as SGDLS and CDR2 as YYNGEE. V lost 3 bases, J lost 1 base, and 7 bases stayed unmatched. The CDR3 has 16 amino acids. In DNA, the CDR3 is TGTGCCAGCAGCGCCCTGGGGGAGGGGGCCAAAAACATTCAGTACTTC. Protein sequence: CASSALGEGAKNIQYF. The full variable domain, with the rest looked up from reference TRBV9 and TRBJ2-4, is DSGVTQTPKHLITATGQRVTLRCSPRSGDLSVYWYQQSLDQGLQFLIQYYNGEERAKGNILERFSAQQFPDLHSELNLSSLELGDSALYFCASSALGEGAKNIQYFGAGTRLSVL.

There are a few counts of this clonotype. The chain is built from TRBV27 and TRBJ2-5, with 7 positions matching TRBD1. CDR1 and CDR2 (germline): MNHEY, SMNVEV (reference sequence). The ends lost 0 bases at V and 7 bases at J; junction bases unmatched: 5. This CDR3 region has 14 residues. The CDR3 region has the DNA TGTGCCAGCAGTTTATCCGGGCAGGGGGTGACCCAGTACTTC. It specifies CASSLSGQGVTQYF.

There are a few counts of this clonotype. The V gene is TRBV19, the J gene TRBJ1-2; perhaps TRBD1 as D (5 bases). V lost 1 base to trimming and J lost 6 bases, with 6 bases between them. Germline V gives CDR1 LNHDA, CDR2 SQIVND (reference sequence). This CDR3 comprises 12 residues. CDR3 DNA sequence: TGTGCCAGTAGTATAGGGGACCATGGCTACACCTTC. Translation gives CASSIGDHGYTF.

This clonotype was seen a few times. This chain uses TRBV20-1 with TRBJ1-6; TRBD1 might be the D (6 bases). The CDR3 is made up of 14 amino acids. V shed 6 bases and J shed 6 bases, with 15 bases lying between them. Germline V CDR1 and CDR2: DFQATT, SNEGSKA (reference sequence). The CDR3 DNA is TGCAGTGCAGTCGGGGGCATCGGTAATTCACCCCTCCACTTT. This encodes CSAVGGIGNSPLHF.

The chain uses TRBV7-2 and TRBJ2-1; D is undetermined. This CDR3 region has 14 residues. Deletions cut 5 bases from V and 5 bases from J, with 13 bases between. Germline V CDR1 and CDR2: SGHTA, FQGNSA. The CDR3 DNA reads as TGTGCCAGCAGCCTAATTGCGCGGAACAATGAGCAGTTCTTC. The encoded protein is CASSLIARNNEQFF.

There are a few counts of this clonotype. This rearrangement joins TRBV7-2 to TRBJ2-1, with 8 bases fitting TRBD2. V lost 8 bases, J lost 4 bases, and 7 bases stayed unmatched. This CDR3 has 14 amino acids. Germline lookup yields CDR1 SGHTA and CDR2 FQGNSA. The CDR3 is CASSILAGYNEQFF. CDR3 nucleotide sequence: TGTGCCAGCTCCATATTAGCGGGGTACAATGAGCAGTTCTTC.

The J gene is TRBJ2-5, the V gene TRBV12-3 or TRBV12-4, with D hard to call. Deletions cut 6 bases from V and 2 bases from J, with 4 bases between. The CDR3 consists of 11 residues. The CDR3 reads CASRMQETQYF. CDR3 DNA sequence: TGTGCCAGCAGGATGCAAGAGACCCAGTACTTC.

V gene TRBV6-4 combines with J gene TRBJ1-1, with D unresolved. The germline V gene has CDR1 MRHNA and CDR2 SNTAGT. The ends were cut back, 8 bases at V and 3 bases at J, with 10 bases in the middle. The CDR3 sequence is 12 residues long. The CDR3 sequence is CASYNSYTEAFF. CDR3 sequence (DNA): TGTGCCAGCTATAATTCTTACACTGAAGCTTTCTTT.

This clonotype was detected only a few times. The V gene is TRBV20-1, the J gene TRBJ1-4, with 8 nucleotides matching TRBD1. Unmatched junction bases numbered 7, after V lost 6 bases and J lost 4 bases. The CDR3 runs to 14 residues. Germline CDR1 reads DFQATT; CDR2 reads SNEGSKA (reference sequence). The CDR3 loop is CSALQGAGNEKLFF. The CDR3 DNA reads TGCAGTGCCTTGCAGGGGGCGGGTAATGAAAAACTGTTTTTT.

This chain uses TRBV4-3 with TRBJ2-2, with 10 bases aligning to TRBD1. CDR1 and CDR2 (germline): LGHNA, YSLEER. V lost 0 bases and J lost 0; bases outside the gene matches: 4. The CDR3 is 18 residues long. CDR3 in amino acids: CASSQDVGQGANTGELFF. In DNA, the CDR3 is TGCGCCAGCAGCCAAGATGTAGGACAGGGGGCGAACACCGGGGAGCTGTTTTTT.

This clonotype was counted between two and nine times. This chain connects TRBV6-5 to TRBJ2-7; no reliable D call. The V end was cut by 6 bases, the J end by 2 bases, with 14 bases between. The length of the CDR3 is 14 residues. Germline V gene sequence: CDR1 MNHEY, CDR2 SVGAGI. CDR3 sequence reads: CASRSWVPPYEQYF. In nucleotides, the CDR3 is TGTGCCAGCAGGTCATGGGTCCCCCCCTACGAGCAGTACTTC.

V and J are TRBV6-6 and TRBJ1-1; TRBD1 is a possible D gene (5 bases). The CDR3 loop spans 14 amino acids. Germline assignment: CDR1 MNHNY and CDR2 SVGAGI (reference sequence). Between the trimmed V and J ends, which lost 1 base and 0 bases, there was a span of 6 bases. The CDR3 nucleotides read TGTGCCAGCAGTTACTTGGGGCTGAACACTGAAGCTTTCTTT. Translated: CASSYLGLNTEAFF.

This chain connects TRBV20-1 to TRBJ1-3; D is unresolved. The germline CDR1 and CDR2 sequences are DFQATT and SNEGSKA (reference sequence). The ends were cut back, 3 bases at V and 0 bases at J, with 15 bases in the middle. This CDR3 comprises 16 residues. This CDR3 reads CSASSMDGLSGNTIYF. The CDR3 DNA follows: TGCAGTGCTAGTTCAATGGACGGCCTCTCTGGAAACACCATATATTTT.

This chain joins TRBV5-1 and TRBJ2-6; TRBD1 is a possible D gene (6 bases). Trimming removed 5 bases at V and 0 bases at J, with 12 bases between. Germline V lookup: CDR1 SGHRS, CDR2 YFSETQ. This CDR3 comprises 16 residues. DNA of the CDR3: TGCGCCAGCAGTCCAGGACAGACCTCTGGGGCCAACGTCCTGACTTTC. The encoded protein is CASSPGQTSGANVLTF.

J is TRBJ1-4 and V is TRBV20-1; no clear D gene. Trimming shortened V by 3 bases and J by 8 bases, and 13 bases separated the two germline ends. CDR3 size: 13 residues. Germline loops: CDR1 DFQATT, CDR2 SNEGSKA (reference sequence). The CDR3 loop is CSASYGVGEKLFF. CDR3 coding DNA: TGCAGTGCTAGCTACGGGGTTGGAGAAAAACTGTTTTTT.

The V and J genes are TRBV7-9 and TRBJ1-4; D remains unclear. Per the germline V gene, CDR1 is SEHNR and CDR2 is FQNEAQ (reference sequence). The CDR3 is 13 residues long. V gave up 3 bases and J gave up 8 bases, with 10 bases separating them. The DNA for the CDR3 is TGTGCCAGCAGCTTGACATCCCCGGAAAAACTGTTTTTT. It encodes CASSLTSPEKLFF.

The CDR3 loop reads CASSYARGAGEKLFF. The DNA for the CDR3 is TGTGCCAGCAGTTACGCCCGAGGGGCAGGGGAAAAACTGTTTTTT. This chain links TRBV6-2 or TRBV6-3 with TRBJ1-4; the D gene is possibly TRBD1 (5 bases). The CDR3 consists of 15 residues. Germline CDR1 and CDR2: MNHEY and SVGEGT. V was shortened by 2 bases and J by 8 bases, with 15 bases between the two germline ends.

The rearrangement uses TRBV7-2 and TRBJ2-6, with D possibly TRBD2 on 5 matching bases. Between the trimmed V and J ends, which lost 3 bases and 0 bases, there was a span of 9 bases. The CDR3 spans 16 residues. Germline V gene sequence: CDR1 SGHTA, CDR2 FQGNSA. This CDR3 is CASSLAGISGANVLTF. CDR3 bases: TGTGCCAGCAGCTTGGCGGGTATCTCTGGGGCCAACGTCCTGACTTTC.

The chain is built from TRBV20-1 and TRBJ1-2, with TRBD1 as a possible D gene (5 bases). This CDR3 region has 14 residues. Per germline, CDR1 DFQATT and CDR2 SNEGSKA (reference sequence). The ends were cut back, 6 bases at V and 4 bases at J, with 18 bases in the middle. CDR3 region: CSATPTGRGYGYTF. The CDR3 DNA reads TGCAGTGCCACCCCCACAGGCAGAGGCTATGGCTACACCTTC.

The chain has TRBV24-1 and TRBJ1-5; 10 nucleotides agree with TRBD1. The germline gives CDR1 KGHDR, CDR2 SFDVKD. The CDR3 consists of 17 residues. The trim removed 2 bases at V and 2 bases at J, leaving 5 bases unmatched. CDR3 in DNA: TGTGCCACCAGTGATTCGACAGGGGGCGCGGGCAATCAGCCCCAGCATTTT. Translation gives CATSDSTGGAGNQPQHF.

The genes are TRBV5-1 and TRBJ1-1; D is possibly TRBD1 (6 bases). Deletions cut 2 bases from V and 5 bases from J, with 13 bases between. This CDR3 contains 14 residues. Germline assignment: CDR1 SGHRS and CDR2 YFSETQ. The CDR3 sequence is CASSLGGDGTEAFF. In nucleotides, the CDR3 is TGCGCCAGCAGCTTAGGGGGGGATGGGACTGAAGCTTTCTTT.

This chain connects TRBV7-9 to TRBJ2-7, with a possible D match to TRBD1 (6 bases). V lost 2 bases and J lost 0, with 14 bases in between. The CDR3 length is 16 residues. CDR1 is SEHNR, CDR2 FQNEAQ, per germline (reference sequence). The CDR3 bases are TGTGCCAGCAGCTTAAGGGAAGCACAGGGCTCCTACGAGCAGTACTTC. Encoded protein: CASSLREAQGSYEQYF. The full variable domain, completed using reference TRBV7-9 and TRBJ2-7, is DTGVSQNPRHKITKRGQNVTFRCDPISEHNRLYWYRQTLGQGPEFLTYFQNEAQLEKSRLLSDRFSAERPKGSFSTLEIQRTEQGDSAMYLCASSLREAQGSYEQYFGPGTRLTVT.

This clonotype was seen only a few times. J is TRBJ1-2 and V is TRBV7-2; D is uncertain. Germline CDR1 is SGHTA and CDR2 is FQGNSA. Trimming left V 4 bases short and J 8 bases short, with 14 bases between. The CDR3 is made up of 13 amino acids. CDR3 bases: TGTGCCAGCAGCTACGGGCCCCGGGAGGGCTACACCTTC. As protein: CASSYGPREGYTF. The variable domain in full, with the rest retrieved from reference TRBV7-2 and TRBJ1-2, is GAGVSQSPSNKVTEKGKDVELRCDPISGHTALYWYRQSLGQGLEFLIYFQGNSAPDKSGLPSDRFSAERTGGSVSTLTIQRTQQEDSAVYLCASSYGPREGYTFGSGTRLTVV.